This TCR beta chain was recorded in a study of radiotherapy plus CTLA-4 blockade in lung cancer. Study-level information: Overall, approximately 18% of patients showed an objective response, while over 25% attained disease control.

V lost 4 bases to trimming and J lost 4 bases, with 5 bases between them. This CDR3 contains 12 residues. Germline CDR1 reads SGHDN; CDR2 reads FVKESK. Points from the study as a whole: In blood, after radiotherapy plus ipilimumab, tumor-derived TCR clones expanded. The authors reported that early blood T cell clone dynamics, with interferon-beta, best predicted response.

Details on this clone: Its antigen is unknown.

Lung cancer patients with chemo-refractory metastatic non-small-cell disease were given focal radiation plus CTLA-4 blockade with ipilimumab. Libraries were prepared by immunoSEQ multiplex PCR; TCRdb keeps only in-frame clonotypes and omits some of them. The sample shows roughly 100,000 clones, roughly 80% of them seen only once. The rearrangement joins TRBV14 to TRBJ2-1; D call uncertain. Sequences were derived from peripheral blood, sampled from a patient treated with radiotherapy plus ipilimumab. This TCR came from a human donor with non-small cell lung cancer that progressed on radiotherapy plus ipilimumab. CDR3 loop: CASSPQYNEQFF. CDR3 DNA: TGTGCCAGCAGCCCCCAGTACAATGAGCAGTTCTTC.